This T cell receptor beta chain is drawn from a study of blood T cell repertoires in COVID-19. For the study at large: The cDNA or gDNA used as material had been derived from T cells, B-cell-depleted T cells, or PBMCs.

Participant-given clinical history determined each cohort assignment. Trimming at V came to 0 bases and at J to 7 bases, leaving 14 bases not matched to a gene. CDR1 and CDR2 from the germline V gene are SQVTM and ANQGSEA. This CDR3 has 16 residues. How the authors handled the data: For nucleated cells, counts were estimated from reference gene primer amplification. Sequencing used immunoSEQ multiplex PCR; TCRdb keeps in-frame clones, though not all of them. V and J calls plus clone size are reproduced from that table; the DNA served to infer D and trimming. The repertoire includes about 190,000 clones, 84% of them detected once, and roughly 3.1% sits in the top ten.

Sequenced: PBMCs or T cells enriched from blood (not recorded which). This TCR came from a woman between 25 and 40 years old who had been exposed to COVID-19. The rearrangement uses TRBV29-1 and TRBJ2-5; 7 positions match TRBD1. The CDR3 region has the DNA TGCAGCGTTGAAGATCCCAGCAGGGGGTTGATCGGGACCCAGTACTTC. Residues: CSVEDPSRGLIGTQYF.